One T cell receptor beta chain is described in this entry. Its antigen is as yet unknown. These data originate in a study of Ad26.COV2.S vaccination and SARS-CoV-2 variants. Study-wide context: Vaccine-arm donor from the placebo-controlled COV1001 Ad26.COV2.S trial. Intramuscular Ad26.COV2.S at 5x10^10 or 1x10^11 viral particles.

The CDR3 spans 12 residues. Germline loops: CDR1 SNHLY, CDR2 FYNNEI. Deletions cut 6 bases from V and 5 bases from J, with 10 bases between. Regarding treatment: some 20 received Ad26.COV2.S at low or high dose, single or two shots; five or six received placebo; per-sample allocation not given. The samples date from day 63 after the first vaccine or placebo injection. Study-level findings and limits: CD8+ and CD4+ T cells specific for spike reportedly responded with substantial breadth after vaccination.

Profiled with immunoSEQ multiplex PCR; TCRdb holds only in-frame clones, not every one. The sample includes about 390,000 clones, 75% to 90% of them seen just once. The receptor's source is a person between 18 and 60 years old who received the Ad26.COV2.S COVID-19 vaccine or a placebo. The sequenced sample was peripheral blood, obtained in a trial of Ad26.COV2.S vaccine versus placebo. The genes are TRBV2 and TRBJ1-2, with D perhaps matching TRBD1 (5 bases). The CDR3 coding sequence is TGTGCCAGCAGGGGGACTGGGTATGGCTACACCTTC. Protein product: CASRGTGYGYTF.